The 25 T cell receptor beta chains below all came from one sample that was sequenced in a study of control samples from healthy donors and cancer patients (dated by TCRdb to 2018 to 2020). The library relied on the immunoSEQ multiplex PCR assay. Drawn from immuneACCESS, this table holds only the in-frame rearrangements with V and J called that TCRdb kept. Clones are partly lost; checked studies trace under half to an unresolved V gene and leave the rest unexplained. The sample table shows approximately 58,000 clones, and about 90% are seen once. The ten most abundant clones make up roughly an eighth of the sample. The source material was PBMCs. These receptors all come from a woman between 55 and 75 years old with lung cancer.

This chain links TRBV5-1 with TRBJ2-5; 8 nucleotides line up with TRBD2. The ends lost 4 bases at V and 5 bases at J; junction bases unmatched: 16. The CDR3 loop spans 17 amino acids. Germline CDR1 and CDR2: SGHRS and YFSETQ. The CDR3: CASSRTAGGPSGETQYF. The CDR3 DNA follows: TGCGCCAGCAGCCGCACGGCGGGAGGACCGTCCGGGGAGACCCAGTACTTC.

In its sample, this clone was seen once. The V and J genes are TRBV7-3 and TRBJ2-5, with 9 bases that match TRBD2. Per germline, CDR1 SGHTA and CDR2 FQGTGA. The CDR3 consists of 16 residues. With V trimmed by 5 bases and J by 1 base, 8 bases remained unmatched. DNA for the CDR3: TGTGCCAGCAGCCCGGGAGCGGGGGGCCTCCAAGAGACCCAGTACTTC. This translates into CASSPGAGGLQETQYF.

The gene calls are TRBV2 and TRBJ2-1; TRBD2 agrees at 9 bases. Germline assignment: CDR1 SNHLY and CDR2 FYNNEI. The CDR3 extends over 17 amino acids. Losses at the gene ends were 3 bases for V and 4 bases for J; bases not matched to a gene: 10. Written as DNA, the CDR3 is TGTGCCAGCAGTGACCCGGCGGCGGGGGGGCCGTACAATGAGCAGTTCTTC. Translated: CASSDPAAGGPYNEQFF. The full variable domain, its missing parts supplied by reference TRBV2 and TRBJ2-1, is EPEVTQTPSHQVTQMGQEVILRCVPISNHLYFYWYRQILGQKVEFLVSFYNNEISEKSEIFDDQFSVERPDGSNFTLKIRSTKLEDSAMYFCASSDPAAGGPYNEQFFGPGTRLTVL.

This clone has just one count. This rearrangement joins TRBV5-1 to TRBJ2-1, with D perhaps being TRBD1 or TRBD2 (5 bases each). CDR1 and CDR2 (germline): SGHRS, YFSETQ. The CDR3 spans 14 residues. Trimming took off 2 bases at V and 6 bases at J, with 12 bases between the two ends. This CDR3 is CASSFQGEGNEQFF. CDR3 DNA: TGCGCCAGCAGCTTTCAGGGTGAGGGCAATGAGCAGTTCTTC.

About this clone itself: At the DNA level, this CDR3 is encoded by other sequences in the same sample as well. V is TRBV11-2 and J is TRBJ2-7, with TRBD1 identical over 7 bases. Per the germline V gene, CDR1 is SGHAT and CDR2 is FQNNGV. The CDR3 is 14 residues long. V lost 3 bases, J lost 4 bases, and 6 bases stayed unmatched. CDR3: CASSLGTELYEQYF. The CDR3 nucleotides read TGTGCCAGCAGCTTGGGGACAGAATTGTACGAGCAGTACTTC.

This clone has more than one count but fewer than ten. The rearrangement joins TRBV29-1 to TRBJ1-1; 7 nucleotides match TRBD1. J gave up 3 bases and V 2 bases, and 6 bases lay outside the gene matches. This CDR3 spans 14 amino acids. The germline CDR1 and CDR2 sequences are SQVTM and ANQGSEA. The CDR3 nucleotides read TGCAGCGTTGAATGGGAGGGGGCGGACACTGAAGCTTTCTTT. Translated: CSVEWEGADTEAFF.

The V and J genes are TRBV30 and TRBJ2-7, with D unresolved. V lost 0 bases and J 0 bases, leaving 0 bases between the germline ends. CDR1 GTSNPN and CDR2 SVGIG come from the germline V gene (reference sequence). This CDR3 is built from 11 residues. In DNA, the CDR3 is TGTGCCTGGAGTGTCTCCTACGAGCAGTACTTC. Its translation: CAWSVSYEQYF.

This clone was counted only a few times. V is TRBV7-3 and J is TRBJ2-2; either TRBD1 or TRBD2 may fit D (6 bases each). Germline V lookup: CDR1 SGHTA, CDR2 FQGTGA. V was clipped by 2 bases and J by 5 bases, with 9 bases between them. CDR3 length: 14 amino acids. The CDR3 nucleotides are TGTGCCAGCAGCTTAGGGGGGCGAACCGGGGAGCTGTTTTTT. Amino acid sequence: CASSLGGRTGELFF.

This clone came up once. The chain uses TRBV3-1 (or the pseudogene TRBV3-2) and TRBJ2-1; perhaps TRBD2 as D (6 bases). Between the trimmed V and J ends, which lost 1 base and 4 bases, there was a span of 14 bases. Per germline, CDR1 LGHDT and CDR2 YNNKEL (reference sequence). This CDR3 contains 16 residues. In nucleotides, the CDR3 is TGTGCCAGCAGCCAAGTTTTCGCTAGCGTATACAATGAGCAGTTCTTC. Its protein product is CASSQVFASVYNEQFF.

The genes are TRBV11-2 and TRBJ2-2; D ambiguous. Germline V gives CDR1 SGHAT, CDR2 FQNNGV. This CDR3 comprises 16 residues. The ends were cut back, 5 bases at V and 1 base at J, with 14 bases in the middle. The CDR3 region has the DNA TGTGCCAGCAGCCCCCAGGTGGCAGGGAACACCGGGGAGCTGTTTTTT. Residues: CASSPQVAGNTGELFF.

The rearrangement joins TRBV5-5 to TRBJ1-4; tentative D call: TRBD1 (5 bases). This CDR3 contains 16 residues. The V gene's germline CDR1 is SGHKS and CDR2 YYEKEE (reference sequence). V was trimmed by 1 base and J by 5 bases, leaving 15 bases between them. The CDR3, as DNA: TGTGCCAGCAGCTTGTCGCCGGGGCGAAACAATGAAAAACTGTTTTTT. Its translation: CASSLSPGRNNEKLFF.

The chain employs TRBV6-6 and TRBJ1-2; 9 bases are shared with TRBD1. The ends lost 5 bases at V and 0 bases at J; junction bases unmatched: 22. CDR3 length: 21 amino acids. The germline CDR1 and CDR2 sequences are MNHNY and SVGAGI (reference sequence). The CDR3 DNA follows: TGTGCCAGCAGTCCTAGAAGGGACAGGGTTACTTTACTTATAGCTAACTATGGCTACACCTTC. Translating gives CASSPRRDRVTLLIANYGYTF.

This chain uses TRBV5-1 with TRBJ2-7; tentative D call: TRBD2 (5 bases). Trimming took 1 base from V and 0 from J, leaving 14 bases between them. The germline gives CDR1 SGHRS, CDR2 YFSETQ. The CDR3 sequence is 16 residues long. The CDR3 protein is CASSLWVGVSSYEQYF. The CDR3 nucleotides are TGCGCCAGCAGCTTGTGGGTGGGAGTTAGCTCCTACGAGCAGTACTTC. The full variable domain, rest sourced from reference TRBV5-1 and TRBJ2-7, is KAGVTQTPRYLIKTRGQQVTLSCSPISGHRSVSWYQQTPGQGLQFLFEYFSETQRNKGNFPGRFSGRQFSNSRSEMNVSTLELGDSALYLCASSLWVGVSSYEQYFGPGTRLTVT.

This chain links TRBV28 with TRBJ2-1; possibly TRBD2 for D (6 bases). CDR3 length equals 20 residues. Germline loops: CDR1 MDHEN, CDR2 SYDVKM. V was cut by 3 bases and J by 4 bases, with 28 bases left in between. The CDR3 region has the DNA TGTGCCAGCAGTTTCCCCCCGGGCTTGGGCGGGACGAGAAGGTACAATGAGCAGTTCTTC. This encodes CASSFPPGLGGTRRYNEQFF.

The V and J genes are TRBV28 and TRBJ1-1; TRBD1 agrees at 8 bases. The germline CDR1 and CDR2 sequences are MDHEN and SYDVKM. V trimming: 3 bases; J trimming: 4 bases; junction bases outside the gene matches: 4. CDR3 length: 14 amino acids. The CDR3 region is CASSFQGAGTEAFF. The CDR3, as DNA: TGTGCCAGCAGTTTTCAGGGGGCTGGCACTGAAGCTTTCTTT.

This clone was observed a handful of times. The chain combines TRBV30 with TRBJ1-6; tentatively, D is TRBD1 (6 bases). Deletions cut 2 bases from V and 7 bases from J, with 12 bases between. Germline V CDR1 and CDR2: GTSNPN, SVGIG (reference sequence). This CDR3 comprises 14 residues. CDR3 sequence: CAWSLGQPNSPLHF. CDR3 DNA sequence: TGTGCCTGGAGTTTAGGACAGCCGAATTCACCCCTCCACTTT.

The rearrangement joins TRBV29-1 to TRBJ2-1; D assignment may be TRBD1 or TRBD2 (5 bases each). Germline V lookup: CDR1 SQVTM, CDR2 ANQGSEA. CDR3 size: 15 residues. Trimming removed 4 bases at V and 0 bases at J, with 13 bases between. This CDR3 is CSVAGTMSSYNEQFF. In DNA, the CDR3 is TGCAGCGTTGCCGGGACGATGAGCTCCTACAATGAGCAGTTCTTC.

This chain uses TRBV18 with TRBJ1-3; D perhaps matches TRBD1 (5 bases). Germline lookup yields CDR1 KGHSH and CDR2 LQKENI. With 1 base removed from V and 1 base from J, the gap between germline ends came to 11 bases. The CDR3 has 16 residues. This chain's CDR3 is CASSPRGGYSGNTIYF. The CDR3 region has the DNA TGTGCCAGCTCACCACGGGGGGGTTATTCTGGAAACACCATATATTTT.

DNA for the CDR3: TGTGCCAGCAGTTTAATTTCGGGAAATGAGCAGTTCTTC. Its translation: CASSLISGNEQFF. The V call is TRBV28, the J call TRBJ2-1, with a tentative D call TRBD2 (5 bases). With 2 bases removed from V and 7 bases from J, the gap between germline ends came to 9 bases. CDR1 is MDHEN, CDR2 SYDVKM, per germline. The CDR3 totals 13 residues.

The J gene is TRBJ2-2, the V gene TRBV9; the D is unclear. This CDR3 comprises 13 residues. Per germline, CDR1 SGDLS and CDR2 YYNGEE. The germline V and J ends were trimmed by 1 base and 7 bases, with 8 bases remaining between them. For the CDR3, the DNA is TGTGCCAGCAGCGTATCACCGCACGGGGAGCTGTTTTTT. Translation gives CASSVSPHGELFF.

This chain connects TRBV24-1 to TRBJ2-3, with D maybe TRBD2 (5 bases). V was clipped by 1 base and J by 0 bases, with 10 bases between them. Germline V gene data show CDR1 as KGHDR and CDR2 as SFDVKD. This CDR3 region has 16 residues. The CDR3 DNA follows: TGTGCCACCAGTGATTTAAGCGCGGGTAGCACAGATACGCAGTATTTT. Its translation: CATSDLSAGSTDTQYF.

This chain uses TRBV20-1 with TRBJ1-1; no reliable D call. The CDR3 runs to 10 residues. CDR1 is DFQATT, CDR2 SNEGSKA, per germline (reference sequence). Trimming stripped 4 bases from V and 5 bases from J, with 5 bases between. DNA of the CDR3: TGCAGTGCTAAACGAACTGAAGCTTTCTTT. Its protein product is CSAKRTEAFF.

There are a few counts of this clone. The CDR3 spells CASSQGDRGLPEQYF. DNA of the CDR3: TGCGCCAGCAGCCAAGGGGACAGGGGGTTGCCCGAGCAGTACTTC. The chain is built from TRBV4-1 and TRBJ2-7; 11 nucleotides align to TRBD1. The trim removed 1 base at V and 6 bases at J, leaving 5 bases unmatched. The CDR3 contains 15 residues. CDR1 is MGHRA, CDR2 YSYEKL, per germline.

This clone was recorded a few times. This chain connects TRBV28 to TRBJ1-4; D remains ambiguous. CDR3 length: 12 residues. CDR1 MDHEN and CDR2 SYDVKM come from the germline V gene. The ends were cut back, 2 bases at V and 11 bases at J, with 9 bases in the middle. CDR3 coding DNA: TGTGCCAGCAGTTTAGAAGGTTCGAAACTGTTTTTT. Translating gives CASSLEGSKLFF.

This clone has more than one count but fewer than ten. CDR3 coding DNA: TGTGCCAGCAGACTATCCAGGGTTGAGGTCAAAAACATTCAGTACTTC. Residues: CASRLSRVEVKNIQYF. The gene calls are TRBV2 and TRBJ2-4; D might be TRBD1 (5 bases). Trimming took 6 bases from V and 3 from J, leaving 18 bases between them. The CDR3 runs to 16 residues. Germline V gene lookup returns CDR1 SNHLY and CDR2 FYNNEI.